Below are 2 T cell receptor beta chains sequenced from a single sample in a study of CD8 T cells in Susac syndrome. RNA totalling roughly 0.45 to 1 ug underwent reverse transcription with random hexamers. TCRdb redid the calling of the immunoSEQ multiplex PCR reads with MiXCR, one entry per CDR3 protein. This sample carries 160,000 or so distinct CDR3 sequences, 95% of them seen once, and the ten largest clones take about 0.17%. Sample: CD4+ T cells from PBMCs. All receptors derive from a human donor with Susac syndrome.

The J gene is TRBJ2-7, the V gene TRBV20-1; D possibly corresponds to TRBD2 (6 bases). From germline, CDR1 is DFQATT and CDR2 SNEGSKA (reference sequence). CDR3 length equals 13 residues. V was pared by 5 bases and J by 3 bases, with 14 bases between. The DNA of the CDR3 is TGCAGTGCTGCACCGGACGGGGGCTACGAGCAGTACTTC. Translation: CSAAPDGGYEQYF.

In its sample, this clonotype was seen a few times. The rearrangement uses TRBV9 and TRBJ2-2; D assignment may be TRBD1 or TRBD2 (5 bases each). The CDR3 contains 13 residues. V dropped 4 bases and J dropped 7 bases, with 11 bases sitting between them. Germline CDR1 and CDR2: SGDLS and YYNGEE. This chain's CDR3 is CASSPRGVGELFF. DNA of the CDR3: TGTGCCAGCAGCCCTCGAGGGGTCGGGGAGCTGTTTTTT.